This TCR beta chain stems from a study of response to subunit inactivated influenza vaccine. Study-level results: Only a handful of new T cells, the authors suggested, are recruited with each seasonal influenza vaccination.

Comments on this clonotype: Its antigen is still unknown.

MiXCR was run by TCRdb on the RT-PCR reads, yielding one entry per CDR3 protein. Altogether around 470,000 distinct CDR3 sequences are present, approximately 7.3% being singletons, with the ten largest covering around 13%. The CDR3 loop spans 15 amino acids. Looked up from germline, CDR1 is SGDLS and CDR2 is YYNGEE. V lost 2 bases and J lost 0, with 9 bases in between. This sequence originates from a man between 50 and 70 years old who received an inactivated influenza vaccine. The sequencing used PBMCs from blood, collected around 25 months after vaccination. V and J are TRBV9 and TRBJ2-1, with D unclear. The CDR3 coding sequence is TGTGCCAGCAGCGTTGAAGGCAACTCCTACAATGAGCAGTTCTTC. It yields the protein CASSVEGNSYNEQFF.